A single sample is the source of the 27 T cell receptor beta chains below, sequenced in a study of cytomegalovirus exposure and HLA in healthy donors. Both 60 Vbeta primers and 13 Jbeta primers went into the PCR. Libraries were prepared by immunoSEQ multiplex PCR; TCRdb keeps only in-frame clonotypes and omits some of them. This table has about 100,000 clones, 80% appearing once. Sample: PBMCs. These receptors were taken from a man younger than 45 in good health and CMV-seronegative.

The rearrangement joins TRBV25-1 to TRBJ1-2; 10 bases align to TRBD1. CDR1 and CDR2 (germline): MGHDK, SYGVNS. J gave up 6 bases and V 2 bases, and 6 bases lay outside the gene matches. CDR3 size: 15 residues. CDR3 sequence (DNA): TGTGCCAGCAGTGAACCGACAGGGGGCGGCAATGGCTACACCTTC. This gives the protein CASSEPTGGGNGYTF.

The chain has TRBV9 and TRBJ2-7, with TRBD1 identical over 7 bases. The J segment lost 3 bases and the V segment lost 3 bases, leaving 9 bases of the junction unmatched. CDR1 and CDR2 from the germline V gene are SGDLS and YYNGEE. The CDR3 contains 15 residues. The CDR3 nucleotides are TGTGCCAGCAGCGCCGGACAGGACCCCGACTACGAGCAGTACTTC. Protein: CASSAGQDPDYEQYF.

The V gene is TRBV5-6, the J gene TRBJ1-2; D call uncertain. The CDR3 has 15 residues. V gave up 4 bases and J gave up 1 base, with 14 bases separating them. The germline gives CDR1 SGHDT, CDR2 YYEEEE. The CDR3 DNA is TGTGCCAGCAGCCCCGAACCAAGCGGTAACTATGGCTACACCTTC. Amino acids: CASSPEPSGNYGYTF. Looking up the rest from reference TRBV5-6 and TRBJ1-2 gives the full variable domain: DAGVTQSPTHLIKTRGQQVTLRCSPKSGHDTVSWYQQALGQGPQFIFQYYEEEERQRGNFPDRFSGHQFPNYSSELNVNALLLGDSALYLCASSPEPSGNYGYTFGSGTRLTVV.

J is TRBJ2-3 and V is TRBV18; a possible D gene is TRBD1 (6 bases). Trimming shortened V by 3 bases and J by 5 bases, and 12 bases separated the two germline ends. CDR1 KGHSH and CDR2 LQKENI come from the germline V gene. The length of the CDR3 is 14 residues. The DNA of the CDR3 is TGTGCCAGCTCACCGGACAGCAGGGAAGATACGCAGTATTTT. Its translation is CASSPDSREDTQYF.

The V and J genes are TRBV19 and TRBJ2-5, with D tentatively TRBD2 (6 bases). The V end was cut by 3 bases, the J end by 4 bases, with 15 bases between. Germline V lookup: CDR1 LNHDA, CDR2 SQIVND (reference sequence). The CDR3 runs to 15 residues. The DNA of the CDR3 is TGTGCCAGTAGTATCGATTTGCGGGGTCTAGAGACCCAGTACTTC. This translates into CASSIDLRGLETQYF.

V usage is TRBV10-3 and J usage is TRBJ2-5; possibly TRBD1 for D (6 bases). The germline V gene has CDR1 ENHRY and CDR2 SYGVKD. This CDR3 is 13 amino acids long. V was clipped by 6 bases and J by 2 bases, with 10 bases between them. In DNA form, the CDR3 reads TGTGCCATCAGAGGGACACAGCAAGAGACCCAGTACTTC. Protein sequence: CAIRGTQQETQYF.

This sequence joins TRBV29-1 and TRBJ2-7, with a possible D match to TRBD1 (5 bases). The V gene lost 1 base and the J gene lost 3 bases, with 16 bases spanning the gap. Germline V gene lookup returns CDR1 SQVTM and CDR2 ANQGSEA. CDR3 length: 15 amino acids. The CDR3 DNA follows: TGCAGCGTTGAAGGGCGACAGATGGTGAACTACGAGCAGTACTTC. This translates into CSVEGRQMVNYEQYF.

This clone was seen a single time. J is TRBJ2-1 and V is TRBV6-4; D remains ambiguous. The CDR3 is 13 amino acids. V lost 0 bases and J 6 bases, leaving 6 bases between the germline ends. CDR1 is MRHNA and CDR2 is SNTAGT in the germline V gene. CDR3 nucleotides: TGTGCCAGCAGTGACTCATCGTCCAATGAGCAGTTCTTC. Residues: CASSDSSSNEQFF.

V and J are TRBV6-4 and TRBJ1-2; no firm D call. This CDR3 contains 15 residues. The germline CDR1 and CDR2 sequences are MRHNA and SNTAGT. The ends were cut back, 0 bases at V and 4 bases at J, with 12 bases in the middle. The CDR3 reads CASSDSEEAIYGYTF. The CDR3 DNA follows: TGTGCCAGCAGTGACTCGGAGGAAGCCATCTATGGCTACACCTTC.

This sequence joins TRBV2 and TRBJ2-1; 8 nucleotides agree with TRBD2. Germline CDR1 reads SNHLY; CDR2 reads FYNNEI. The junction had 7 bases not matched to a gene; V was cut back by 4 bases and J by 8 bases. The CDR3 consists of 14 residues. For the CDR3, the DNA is TGTGCCAGCAGTGTCAGCGGGAGAATAGATGAGCAGTTCTTC. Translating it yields CASSVSGRIDEQFF.

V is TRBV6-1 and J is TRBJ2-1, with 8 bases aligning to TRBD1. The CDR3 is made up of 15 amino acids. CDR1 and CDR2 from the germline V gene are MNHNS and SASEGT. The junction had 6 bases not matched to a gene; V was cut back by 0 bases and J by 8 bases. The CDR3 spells CASSEAGPRGHEQFF. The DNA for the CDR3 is TGTGCCAGCAGTGAAGCGGGGCCCAGGGGGCATGAGCAGTTCTTC.

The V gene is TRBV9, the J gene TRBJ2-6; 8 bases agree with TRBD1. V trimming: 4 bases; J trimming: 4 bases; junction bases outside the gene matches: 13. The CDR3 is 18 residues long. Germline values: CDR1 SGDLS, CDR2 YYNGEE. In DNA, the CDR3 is TGTGCCAGCAGCTCCCGGGACAGGAGCCTTAAAGGGGCCAACGTCCTGACTTTC. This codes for CASSSRDRSLKGANVLTF. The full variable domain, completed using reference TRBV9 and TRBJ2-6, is DSGVTQTPKHLITATGQRVTLRCSPRSGDLSVYWYQQSLDQGLQFLIQYYNGEERAKGNILERFSAQQFPDLHSELNLSSLELGDSALYFCASSSRDRSLKGANVLTFGAGSRLTVL.

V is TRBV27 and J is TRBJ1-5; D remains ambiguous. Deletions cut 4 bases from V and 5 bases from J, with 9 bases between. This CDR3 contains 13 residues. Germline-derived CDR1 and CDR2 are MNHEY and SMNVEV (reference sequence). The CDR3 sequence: CASSSYSDQPQHF. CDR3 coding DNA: TGTGCCAGCAGTTCCTACTCTGATCAGCCCCAGCATTTT.

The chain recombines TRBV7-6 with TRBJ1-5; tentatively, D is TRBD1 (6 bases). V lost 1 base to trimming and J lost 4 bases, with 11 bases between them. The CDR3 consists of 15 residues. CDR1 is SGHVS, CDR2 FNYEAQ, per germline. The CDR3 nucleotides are TGTGCCAGCAGCTTAGTACAGGGAGGGAATCAGCCCCAGCATTTT. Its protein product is CASSLVQGGNQPQHF.

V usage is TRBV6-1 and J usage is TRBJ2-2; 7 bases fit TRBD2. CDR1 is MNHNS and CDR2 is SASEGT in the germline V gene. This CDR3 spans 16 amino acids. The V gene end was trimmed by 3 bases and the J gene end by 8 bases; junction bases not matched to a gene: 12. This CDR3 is CASSDLLGEGAGELFF. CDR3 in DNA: TGTGCCAGCAGTGACCTTTTGGGGGAGGGCGCTGGGGAGCTGTTTTTT.

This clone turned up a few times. CDR3 sequence reads: CASNLGQVNTEAFF. Here the CDR3 DNA reads TGTGCCAGCAACCTGGGACAGGTGAACACTGAAGCTTTCTTT. The chain employs TRBV5-8 and TRBJ1-1, with 8 bases matching TRBD1. This CDR3 is 14 amino acids long. J was trimmed by 0 bases and V by 6 bases; bases with no gene match: 4. Germline loops: CDR1 SGHTS, CDR2 YDEGEE. The whole variable domain, remainder taken from reference TRBV5-8 and TRBJ1-1, is EAGVTQSPTHLIKTRGQQATLRCSPISGHTSVYWYQQALGLGLQFLLWYDEGEERNRGNFPPRFSGRQFPNYSSELNVNALELEDSALYLCASNLGQVNTEAFFGQGTRLTVV.

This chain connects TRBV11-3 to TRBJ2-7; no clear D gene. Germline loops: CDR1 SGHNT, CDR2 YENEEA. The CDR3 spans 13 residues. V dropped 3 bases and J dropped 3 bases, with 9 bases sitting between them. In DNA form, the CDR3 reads TGTGCCAGCAGCTTGAGAGGTAGCTACGAGCAGTACTTC. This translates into CASSLRGSYEQYF.

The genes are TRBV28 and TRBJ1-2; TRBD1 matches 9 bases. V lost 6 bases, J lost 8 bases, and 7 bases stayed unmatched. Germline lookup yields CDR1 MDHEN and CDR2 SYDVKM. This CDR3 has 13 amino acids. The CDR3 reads CASRPGQGGGYTF. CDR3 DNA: TGTGCCAGCAGACCGGGACAGGGTGGGGGCTACACCTTC.

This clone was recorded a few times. The CDR3 DNA reads TGCGCCAGCAGCTTGTATCTAGCGGAGTACAATGAGCAGTTCTTC. Amino acid sequence: CASSLYLAEYNEQFF. The rearrangement uses TRBV5-1 and TRBJ2-1, with 7 positions matching TRBD2. Germline values: CDR1 SGHRS, CDR2 YFSETQ. The CDR3 totals 15 residues. V dropped 1 base and J dropped 4; count of bases not matched to a gene: 5. Using reference TRBV5-1 and TRBJ2-1 for the parts outside the CDR3, the full variable domain is KAGVTQTPRYLIKTRGQQVTLSCSPISGHRSVSWYQQTPGQGLQFLFEYFSETQRNKGNFPGRFSGRQFSNSRSEMNVSTLELGDSALYLCASSLYLAEYNEQFFGPGTRLTVL.

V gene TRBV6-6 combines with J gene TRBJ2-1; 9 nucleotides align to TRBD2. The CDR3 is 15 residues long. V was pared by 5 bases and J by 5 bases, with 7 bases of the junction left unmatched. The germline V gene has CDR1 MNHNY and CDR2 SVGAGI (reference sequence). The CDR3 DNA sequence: TGTGCCAGCAGTAGGGGGCTAGCGGGGAACAATGAGCAGTTCTTC. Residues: CASSRGLAGNNEQFF.

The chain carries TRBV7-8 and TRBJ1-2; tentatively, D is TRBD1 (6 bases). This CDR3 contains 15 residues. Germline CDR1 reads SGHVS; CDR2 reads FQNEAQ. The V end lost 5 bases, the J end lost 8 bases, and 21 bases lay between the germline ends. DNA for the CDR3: TGTGCCAGCAGCCTAAGACCCTCAGGGGATAGAGGCTACACCTTC. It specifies CASSLRPSGDRGYTF.

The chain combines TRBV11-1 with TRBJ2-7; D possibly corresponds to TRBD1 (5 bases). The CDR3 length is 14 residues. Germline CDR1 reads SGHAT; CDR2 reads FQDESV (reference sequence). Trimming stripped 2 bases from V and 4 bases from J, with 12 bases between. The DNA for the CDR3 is TGTGCCAGCAGCTTACAGGGTTTTGGGTACGAGCAGTACTTC. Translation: CASSLQGFGYEQYF. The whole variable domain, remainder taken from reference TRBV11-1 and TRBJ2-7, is EAEVAQSPRYKITEKSQAVAFWCDPISGHATLYWYRQILGQGPELLVQFQDESVVDDSQLPKDRFSAERLKGVDSTLKIQPAELGDSAMYLCASSLQGFGYEQYFGPGTRLTVT.

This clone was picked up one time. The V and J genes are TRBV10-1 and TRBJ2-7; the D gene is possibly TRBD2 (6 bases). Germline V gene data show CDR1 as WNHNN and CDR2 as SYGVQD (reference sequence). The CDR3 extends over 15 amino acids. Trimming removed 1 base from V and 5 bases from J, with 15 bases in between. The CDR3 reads CASSEWTEGIHEQYF. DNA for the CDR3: TGCGCCAGCAGTGAGTGGACGGAGGGAATCCACGAGCAGTACTTC.

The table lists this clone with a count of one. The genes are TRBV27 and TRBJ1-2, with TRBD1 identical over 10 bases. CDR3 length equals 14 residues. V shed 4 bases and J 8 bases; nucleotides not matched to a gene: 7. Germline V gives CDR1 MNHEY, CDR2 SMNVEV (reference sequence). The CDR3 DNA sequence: TGTGCCAGCAGTTCGACAGGGGGCGCTGACGGCTACACCTTC. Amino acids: CASSSTGGADGYTF.

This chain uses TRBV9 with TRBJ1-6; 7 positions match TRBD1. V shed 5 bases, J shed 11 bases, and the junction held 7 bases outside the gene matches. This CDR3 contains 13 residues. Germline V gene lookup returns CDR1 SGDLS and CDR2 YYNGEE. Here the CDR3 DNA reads TGTGCCAGCAGTTACAGGGGAGCGACACCCCTCCACTTT. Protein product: CASSYRGATPLHF.

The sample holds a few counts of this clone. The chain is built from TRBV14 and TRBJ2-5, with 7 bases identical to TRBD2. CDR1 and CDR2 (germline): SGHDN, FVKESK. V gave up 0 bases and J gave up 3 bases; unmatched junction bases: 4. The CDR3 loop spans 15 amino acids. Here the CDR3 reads CASSQDPAGKETQYF. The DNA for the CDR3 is TGTGCCAGCAGCCAAGATCCAGCGGGAAAAGAGACCCAGTACTTC.

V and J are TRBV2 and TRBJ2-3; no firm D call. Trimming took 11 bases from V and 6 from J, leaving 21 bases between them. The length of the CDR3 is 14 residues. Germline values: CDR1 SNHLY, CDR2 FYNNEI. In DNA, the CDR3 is TGTGCCCTCTCGCAGAACCCCTTTTCGGATACGCAGTATTTT. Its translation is CALSQNPFSDTQYF.